The 9 T cell receptor beta chains below were found in one sample sequenced in a study of cytomegalovirus exposure and HLA in healthy donors. PCR involved 60 Vbeta and 13 Jbeta primers. Data came from immunoSEQ multiplex PCR; TCRdb stores just in-frame clones and leaves some out. In the table there are about 170,000 clones, around 86% of which are singletons. Sequencing was performed on PBMCs. The source is a male donor in good health and CMV-seronegative.

The gene calls are TRBV19 and TRBJ1-1, with a tentative D call TRBD1 (6 bases). This CDR3 spans 15 amino acids. Trimming took off 3 bases at V and 8 bases at J, with 19 bases between the two ends. Germline V gene sequence: CDR1 LNHDA, CDR2 SQIVND (reference sequence). This CDR3 reads CASSMVGGPTEEAFF. The CDR3 DNA is TGTGCCAGTAGTATGGTGGGGGGGCCGACTGAGGAAGCTTTCTTT.

V is TRBV6-5 and J is TRBJ2-7, with a tentative D call TRBD2 (6 bases). V was shortened by 6 bases and J by 5 bases, with 14 bases between the two germline ends. Per the germline V gene, CDR1 is MNHEY and CDR2 is SVGAGI. This CDR3 has 13 residues. The CDR3 DNA reads TGTGCCAGCAGGGGGGGAGATTCCCACGAGCAGTACTTC. It translates to CASRGGDSHEQYF.

This chain links TRBV5-4 with TRBJ2-1, with TRBD2 matching over 8 bases. The junction had 7 bases not matched to a gene; V was cut back by 1 base and J by 7 bases. The CDR3 is made up of 15 amino acids. Per the germline V gene, CDR1 is SGHNT and CDR2 is YYREEE (reference sequence). The CDR3 DNA is TGTGCCAGCAGCTTGTGGGGACTAGGAGGTAATGAGCAGTTCTTC. Protein sequence: CASSLWGLGGNEQFF.

In this sample, this clone turned up a few times. The chain uses TRBV7-9 and TRBJ1-1; a weak D match, TRBD1 (5 bases). V was clipped by 2 bases and J by 3 bases, with 7 bases between them. Looked up from germline, CDR1 is SEHNR and CDR2 is FQNEAQ (reference sequence). CDR3 length: 13 amino acids. For the CDR3, the DNA is TGTGCCAGCAGCTTACGGGGGGACACTGAAGCTTTCTTT. Protein: CASSLRGDTEAFF.

In its sample, this clone was seen a few times. The chain joins TRBV5-1 to TRBJ1-4; D is possibly TRBD1 (6 bases). Trimming cost V 4 bases and J 8 bases, with 18 bases left between them. The CDR3 runs to 15 residues. In germline, CDR1 is SGHRS, CDR2 YFSETQ. In DNA, the CDR3 is TGCGCCAGCAGCCACTCGACAGGCAATGAGGAAAAACTGTTTTTT. Translation gives CASSHSTGNEEKLFF.

The rearrangement joins TRBV6-1 to TRBJ2-4; 9 positions match TRBD1. Germline lookup yields CDR1 MNHNS and CDR2 SASEGT. V lost 0 bases to trimming and J lost 2 bases; unmatched junction nucleotides: 5. This CDR3 has 17 residues. The CDR3 nucleotides read TGTGCCAGCAGTGAAGCACAGGGGGCAGATTCCAAAAACATTCAGTACTTC. This encodes CASSEAQGADSKNIQYF.

The gene calls are TRBV4-3 and TRBJ1-1; no definite D call. Per the germline V gene, CDR1 is LGHNA and CDR2 is YSLEER. V was pared by 1 base and J by 8 bases, with 11 bases between. The CDR3 covers 13 residues. CDR3 protein: CASSQVFQVEAFF. CDR3 in DNA: TGCGCCAGCAGCCAAGTGTTTCAGGTAGAAGCTTTCTTT.

In this sample, this clone turned up once. The J gene is TRBJ1-2, the V gene TRBV18, with 7 bases matching TRBD1. V lost 3 bases to trimming and J lost 1 base; unmatched junction nucleotides: 5. The CDR3 has 15 amino acids. Germline CDR1 and CDR2: KGHSH and LQKENI. CDR3 sequence: CASSPLGQINYGYTF. The CDR3, as DNA: TGTGCCAGCTCACCTTTGGGACAGATTAACTATGGCTACACCTTC.

This chain links TRBV6-5 with TRBJ1-6; tentatively, D is TRBD1 (5 bases). This CDR3 is 15 amino acids long. V lost 5 bases and J lost 2, with 10 bases in between. Germline lookup yields CDR1 MNHEY and CDR2 SVGAGI. CDR3 sequence reads: CASSVREAYNSPLHF. CDR3 sequence (DNA): TGTGCCAGCAGTGTCAGGGAAGCCTATAATTCACCCCTCCACTTT.